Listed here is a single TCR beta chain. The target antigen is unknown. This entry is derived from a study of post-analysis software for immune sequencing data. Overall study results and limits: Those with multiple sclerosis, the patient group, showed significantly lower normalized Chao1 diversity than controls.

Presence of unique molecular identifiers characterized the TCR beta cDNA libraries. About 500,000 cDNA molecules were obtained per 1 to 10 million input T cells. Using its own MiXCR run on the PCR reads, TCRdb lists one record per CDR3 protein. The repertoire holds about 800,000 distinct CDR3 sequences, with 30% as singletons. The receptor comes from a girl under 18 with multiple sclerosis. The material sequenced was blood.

The CDR3 protein is CASTAMSSYNEQFF. In DNA form, the CDR3 reads TGTGCCAGTACAGCAATGAGCTCCTACAATGAGCAGTTCTTC. The chain employs TRBV7-9 and TRBJ2-1; no reliable D call. Germline V gives CDR1 SEHNR, CDR2 FQNEAQ (reference sequence). V lost 9 bases, J lost 0 bases, and 12 bases lay in between. The CDR3 extends over 14 amino acids.